This T cell receptor (beta chain) was found in a study of T cells after yellow fever vaccination. This clonotype showed up just a few times. Germline CDR1 and CDR2: SEHNR and FQNEAQ (reference sequence). Trimming took 8 bases from V and 6 from J; bases not matched to a gene: 5. There are 14 residues in the CDR3. Using its own MiXCR run on the 5' RACE reads, TCRdb lists one record per CDR3 protein. Counted here are about 320,000 distinct CDR3 sequences, around 4.3% occurring once; the ten biggest clones make up approximately 19%. This rearrangement joins TRBV7-9 to TRBJ1-4; the match to TRBD1 covers 11 bases. The input for sequencing was PBMCs, taken 15 days after the yellow fever booster vaccination. The receptor's source is a man between 18 and 29 years old who received the YFV17D yellow fever vaccine. The chain's CDR3 is CASREGQGDEKLFF. The CDR3 DNA reads as TGTGCCAGCCGCGAGGGACAGGGGGATGAAAAACTGTTTTTT.